The 4 T cell receptor beta chains presented below share a single source sample, sequenced in a study of control samples from healthy donors and cancer patients. TCRdb's table, derived via immunoSEQ multiplex PCR, lists solely in-frame clones and lacks some. The profile covers 150,000 to 200,000 clones, with about 86% appearing a single time and around 1.6% taken by the ten largest. Sequenced material: blood. The receptor source for this set is a young man in good health.

The J gene is TRBJ1-2, the V gene TRBV6-5, with D possibly being TRBD1 (5 bases). Trimming left V 5 bases short and J 8 bases short, with 12 bases between. The CDR3 contains 12 residues. Germline values: CDR1 MNHEY, CDR2 SVGAGI. The CDR3, as DNA: TGTGCCAGCAGTCTTTCGGGGGGAGGCTACACCTTC. This codes for CASSLSGGGYTF.

This clone has just a few counts. At one boundary the junction diverges from the germline segment, which might be a read error. This rearrangement joins TRBV7-9 to TRBJ1-2, with D unclear. Germline lookup yields CDR1 SEHNR and CDR2 FQNEAQ (reference sequence). The CDR3 has 13 amino acids. CDR3: CASSLALDRLSNF. CDR3 nucleotide sequence: TGTGCCAGCAGCTTAGCTCTGGACCGTCTGTCTAACTTC. The full variable domain, its missing parts supplied by reference TRBV7-9 and TRBJ1-2, is DTGVSQNPRHKITKRGQNVTFRCDPISEHNRLYWYRQTLGQGPEFLTYFQNEAQLEKSRLLSDRFSAERPKGSFSTLEIQRTEQGDSAMYLCASSLALDRLSNFGSGTRLTVV.

The gene calls are TRBV10-3 and TRBJ2-3; maybe TRBD2 (6 bases). Germline assignment: CDR1 ENHRY and CDR2 SYGVKD. The V end lost 2 bases, the J end lost 4 bases, and 13 bases lay between the germline ends. CDR3 length: 15 residues. The CDR3 region is CAISEGVLASDTQYF. CDR3 DNA: TGTGCCATCAGTGAGGGGGTCCTAGCGTCAGATACGCAGTATTTT.

The V and J genes are TRBV28 and TRBJ2-7; D not certain. Trimming shortened V by 2 bases and J by 1 base, and 6 bases separated the two germline ends. CDR3 length equals 13 residues. Germline V lookup: CDR1 MDHEN, CDR2 SYDVKM. The CDR3, as DNA: TGTGCCAGCAGTTTAACGGTATCCTACGAGCAGTACTTC. This codes for CASSLTVSYEQYF. The variable domain in full, completed from reference TRBV28 and TRBJ2-7, reads DVKVTQSSRYLVKRTGEKVFLECVQDMDHENMFWYRQDPGLGLRLIYFSYDVKMKEKGDIPEGYSVSREKKERFSLILESASTNQTSMYLCASSLTVSYEQYFGPGTRLTVT.